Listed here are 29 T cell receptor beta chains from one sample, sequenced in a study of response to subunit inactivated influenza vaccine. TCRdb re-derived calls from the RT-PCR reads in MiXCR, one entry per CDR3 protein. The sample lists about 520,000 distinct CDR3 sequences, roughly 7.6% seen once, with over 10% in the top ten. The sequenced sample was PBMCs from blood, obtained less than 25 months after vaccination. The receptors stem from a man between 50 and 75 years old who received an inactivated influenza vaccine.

The CDR3 DNA sequence: TGCAGCGTTGAACGGAACCTAGTAGCGGGGTCCTTCGATGAGCAGTTCTTC. Translated, it gives CSVERNLVAGSFDEQFF. The chain uses TRBV29-1 and TRBJ2-1, with 8 bases matching TRBD2. Unmatched junction bases numbered 17, after V lost 2 bases and J lost 8 bases. This CDR3 is built from 17 residues. Germline CDR1 SQVTM, CDR2 ANQGSEA.

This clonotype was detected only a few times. This CDR3 reads CASSSLRDRGPSNTGELFF. The CDR3 nucleotides read TGTGCCAGCAGCTCACTCCGGGACAGGGGGCCCTCGAACACCGGGGAGCTGTTTTTT. The genes are TRBV7-8 and TRBJ2-2, with 12 bases identical to TRBD1. This CDR3 region has 19 residues. The J segment lost 0 bases and the V segment lost 4 bases, leaving 9 bases of the junction unmatched. Germline-derived CDR1 and CDR2 are SGHVS and FQNEAQ.

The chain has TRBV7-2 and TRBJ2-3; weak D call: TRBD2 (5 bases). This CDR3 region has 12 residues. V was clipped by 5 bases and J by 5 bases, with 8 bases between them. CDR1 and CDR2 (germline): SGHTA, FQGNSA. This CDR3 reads CASSRAGDTQYF. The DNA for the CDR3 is TGTGCCAGCAGCCGTGCGGGAGATACGCAGTATTTT. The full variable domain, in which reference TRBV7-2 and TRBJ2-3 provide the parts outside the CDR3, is GAGVSQSPSNKVTEKGKDVELRCDPISGHTALYWYRQSLGQGLEFLIYFQGNSAPDKSGLPSDRFSAERTGGSVSTLTIQRTQQEDSAVYLCASSRAGDTQYFGPGTRLTVL.

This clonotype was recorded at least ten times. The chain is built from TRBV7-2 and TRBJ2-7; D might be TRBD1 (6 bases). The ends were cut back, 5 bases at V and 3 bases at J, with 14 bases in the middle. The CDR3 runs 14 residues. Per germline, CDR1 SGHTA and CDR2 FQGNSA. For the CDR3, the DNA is TGTGCCAGCAGCGTGACCGGGACAAACTACGAGCAGTACTTC. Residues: CASSVTGTNYEQYF.

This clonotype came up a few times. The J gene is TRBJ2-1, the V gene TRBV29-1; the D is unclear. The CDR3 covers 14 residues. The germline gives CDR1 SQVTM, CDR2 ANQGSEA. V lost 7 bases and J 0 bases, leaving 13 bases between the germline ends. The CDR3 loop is CSAEGSRSYNEQFF. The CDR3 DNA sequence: TGCAGCGCCGAAGGATCCCGCTCCTACAATGAGCAGTTCTTC.

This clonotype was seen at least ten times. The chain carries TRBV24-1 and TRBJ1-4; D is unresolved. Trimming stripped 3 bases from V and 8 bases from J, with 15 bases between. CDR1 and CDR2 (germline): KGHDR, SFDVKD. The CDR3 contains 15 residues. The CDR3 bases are TGTGCCACCAGTGATGCGGGCCATCTGGGGGAAAAACTGTTTTTT. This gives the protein CATSDAGHLGEKLFF.

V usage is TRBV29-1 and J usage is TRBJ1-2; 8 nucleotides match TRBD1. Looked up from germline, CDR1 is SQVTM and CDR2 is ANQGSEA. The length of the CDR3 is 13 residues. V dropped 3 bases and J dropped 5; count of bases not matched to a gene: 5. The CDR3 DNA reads TGCAGCGTTGATTGGACAGGGAAGTATGGCTACACCTTC. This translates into CSVDWTGKYGYTF.

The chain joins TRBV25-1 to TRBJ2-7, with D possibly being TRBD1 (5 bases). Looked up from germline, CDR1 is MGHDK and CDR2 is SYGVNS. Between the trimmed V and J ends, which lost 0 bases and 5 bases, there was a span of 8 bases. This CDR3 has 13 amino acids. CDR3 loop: CASSEYQGNEQYF. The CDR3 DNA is TGTGCCAGCAGTGAATATCAGGGCAACGAGCAGTACTTC.

The CDR3 bases are TGTGCCAGCAGTCCCCCCGGCCCTATTCCCCGAAAACTGTTTTTT. Protein: CASSPPGPIPRKLFF. V is TRBV28 and J is TRBJ1-4; no firm D call. CDR3 size: 15 residues. Per germline, CDR1 MDHEN and CDR2 SYDVKM. V dropped 5 bases and J dropped 10 bases, with 20 bases sitting between them.

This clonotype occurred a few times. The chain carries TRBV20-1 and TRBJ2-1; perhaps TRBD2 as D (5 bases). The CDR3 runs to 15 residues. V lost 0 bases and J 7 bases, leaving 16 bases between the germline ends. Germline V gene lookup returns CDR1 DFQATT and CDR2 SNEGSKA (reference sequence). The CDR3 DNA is TGCAGTGCTAGAGATCTGGGGAAGGAGGTGAATGAGCAGTTCTTC. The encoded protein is CSARDLGKEVNEQFF.

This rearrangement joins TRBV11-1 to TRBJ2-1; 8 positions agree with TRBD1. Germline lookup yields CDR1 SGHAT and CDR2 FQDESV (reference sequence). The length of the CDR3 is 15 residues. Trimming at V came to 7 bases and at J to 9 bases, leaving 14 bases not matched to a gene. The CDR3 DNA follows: TGTGCCAGCATCCCTGGGTACAGGGGGGCTACTGAGCAGTTCTTC. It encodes CASIPGYRGATEQFF.

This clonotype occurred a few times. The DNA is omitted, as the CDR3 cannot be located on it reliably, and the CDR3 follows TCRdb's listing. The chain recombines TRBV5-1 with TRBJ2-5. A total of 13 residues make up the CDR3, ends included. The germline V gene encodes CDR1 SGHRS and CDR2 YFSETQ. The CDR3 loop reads CASSFGNGETQYF.

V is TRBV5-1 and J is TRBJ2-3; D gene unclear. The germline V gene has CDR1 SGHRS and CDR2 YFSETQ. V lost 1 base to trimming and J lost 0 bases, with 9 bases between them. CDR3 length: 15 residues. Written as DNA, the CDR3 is TGCGCCAGCAGCTTGTGGGGAACTAGCACAGATACGCAGTATTTT. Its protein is CASSLWGTSTDTQYF.

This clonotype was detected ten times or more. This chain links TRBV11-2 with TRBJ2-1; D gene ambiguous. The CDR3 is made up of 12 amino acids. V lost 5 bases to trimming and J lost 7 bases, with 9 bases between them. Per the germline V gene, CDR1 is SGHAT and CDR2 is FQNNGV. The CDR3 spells CASSLINNEQFF. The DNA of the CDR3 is TGTGCCAGCAGCCTTATTAATAATGAGCAGTTCTTC.

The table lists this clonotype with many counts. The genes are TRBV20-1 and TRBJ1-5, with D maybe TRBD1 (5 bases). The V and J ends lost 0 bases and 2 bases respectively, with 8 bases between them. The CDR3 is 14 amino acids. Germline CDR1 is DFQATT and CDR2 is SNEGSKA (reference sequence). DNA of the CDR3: TGCAGTGCTAGAGATCAGGGCGGCAATCAGCCCCAGCATTTT. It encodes CSARDQGGNQPQHF.

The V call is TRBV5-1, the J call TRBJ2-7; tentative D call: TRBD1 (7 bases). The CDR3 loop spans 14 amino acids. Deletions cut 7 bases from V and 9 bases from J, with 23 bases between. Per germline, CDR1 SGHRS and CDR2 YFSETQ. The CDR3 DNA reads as TGCGCCAGCTCCCCTGGAGGGGACAGCGGCGTGCAGTACTTC. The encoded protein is CASSPGGDSGVQYF.

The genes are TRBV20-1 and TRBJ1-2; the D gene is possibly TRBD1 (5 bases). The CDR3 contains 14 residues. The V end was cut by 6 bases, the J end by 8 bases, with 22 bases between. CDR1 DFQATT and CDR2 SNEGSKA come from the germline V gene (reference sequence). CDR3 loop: CSASRPGAPAGYTF. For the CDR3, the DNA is TGCAGTGCAAGCCGACCCGGGGCTCCGGCGGGCTACACCTTC.

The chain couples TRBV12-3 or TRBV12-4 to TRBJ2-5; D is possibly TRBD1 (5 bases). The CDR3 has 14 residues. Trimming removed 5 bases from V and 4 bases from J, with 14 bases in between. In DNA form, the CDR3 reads TGTGCCAGCAGTGCCCAAGTAAGGGGAGAGACCCAGTACTTC. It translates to CASSAQVRGETQYF.

CDR3 nucleotide sequence: TGCGCCAGCAGCCGCTTGGTCATACTCCCCTCTGGGGCCAACGTCCTGACTTTC. It codes for CASSRLVILPSGANVLTF. This chain links TRBV4-1 with TRBJ2-6; D is unresolved. In germline, CDR1 is MGHRA, CDR2 YSYEKL. The CDR3 sequence is 18 residues long. Deletions cut 4 bases from V and 0 bases from J, with 16 bases between.

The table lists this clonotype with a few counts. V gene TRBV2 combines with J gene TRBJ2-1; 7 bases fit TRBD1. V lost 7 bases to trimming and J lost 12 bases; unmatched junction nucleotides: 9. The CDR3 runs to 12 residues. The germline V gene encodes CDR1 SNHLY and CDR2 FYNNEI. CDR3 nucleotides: TGTGCCAGCACCGGACAGGTTGGAGTGCAGTTCTTC. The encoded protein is CASTGQVGVQFF.

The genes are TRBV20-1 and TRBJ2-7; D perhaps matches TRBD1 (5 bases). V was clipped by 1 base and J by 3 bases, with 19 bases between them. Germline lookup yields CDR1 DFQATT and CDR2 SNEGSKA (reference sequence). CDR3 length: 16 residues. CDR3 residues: CSARGDPGQGHYEQYF. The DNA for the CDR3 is TGCAGTGCTAGAGGCGATCCTGGTCAAGGACACTACGAGCAGTACTTC.

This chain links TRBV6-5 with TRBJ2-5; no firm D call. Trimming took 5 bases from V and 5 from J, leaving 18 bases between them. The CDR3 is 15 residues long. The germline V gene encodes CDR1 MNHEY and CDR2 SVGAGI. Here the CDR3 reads CASSHPGLTRETQYF. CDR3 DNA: TGTGCCAGCAGTCACCCCGGCCTAACCAGGGAGACCCAGTACTTC.

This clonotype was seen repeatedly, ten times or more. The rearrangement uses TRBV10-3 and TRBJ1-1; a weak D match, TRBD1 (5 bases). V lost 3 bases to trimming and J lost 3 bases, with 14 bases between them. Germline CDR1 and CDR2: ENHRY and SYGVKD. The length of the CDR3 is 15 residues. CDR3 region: CAISDWGRAHTEAFF. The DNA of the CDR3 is TGTGCCATCAGTGACTGGGGCAGGGCGCACACTGAAGCTTTCTTT.

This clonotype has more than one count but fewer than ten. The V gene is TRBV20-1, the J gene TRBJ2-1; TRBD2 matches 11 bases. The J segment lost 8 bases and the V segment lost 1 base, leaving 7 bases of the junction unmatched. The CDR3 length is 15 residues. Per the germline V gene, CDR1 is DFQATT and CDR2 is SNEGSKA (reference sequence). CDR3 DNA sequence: TGCAGTGCTAGAGTGGCTAGCGGGGGGTATGATGAGCAGTTCTTC. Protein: CSARVASGGYDEQFF.

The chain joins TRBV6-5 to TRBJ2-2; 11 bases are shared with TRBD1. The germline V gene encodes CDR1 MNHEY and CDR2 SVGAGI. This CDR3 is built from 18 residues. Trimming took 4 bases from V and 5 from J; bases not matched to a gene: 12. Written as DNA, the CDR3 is TGTGCCAGCAGTTCGACGCTCGGACAGGGGGCTTGGACCGGGGAGCTGTTTTTT. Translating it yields CASSSTLGQGAWTGELFF.

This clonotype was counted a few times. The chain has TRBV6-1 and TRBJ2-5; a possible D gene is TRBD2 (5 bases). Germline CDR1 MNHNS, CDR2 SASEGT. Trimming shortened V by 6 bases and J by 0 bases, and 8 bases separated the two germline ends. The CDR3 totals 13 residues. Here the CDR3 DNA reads TGTGCCAGCAGACGCGGGTACCAAGAGACCCAGTACTTC. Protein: CASRRGYQETQYF.

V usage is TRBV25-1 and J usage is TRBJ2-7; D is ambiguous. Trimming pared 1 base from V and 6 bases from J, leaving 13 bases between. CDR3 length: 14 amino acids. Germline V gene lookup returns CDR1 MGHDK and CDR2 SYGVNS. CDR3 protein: CASSESWKSAEQYF. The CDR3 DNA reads TGTGCCAGCAGTGAATCGTGGAAGTCGGCCGAGCAGTACTTC.

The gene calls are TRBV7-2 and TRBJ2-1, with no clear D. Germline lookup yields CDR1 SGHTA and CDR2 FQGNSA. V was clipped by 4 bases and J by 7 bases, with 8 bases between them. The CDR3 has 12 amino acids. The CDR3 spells CASSWSENEQFF. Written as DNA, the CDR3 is TGTGCCAGCAGCTGGAGCGAGAATGAGCAGTTCTTC.

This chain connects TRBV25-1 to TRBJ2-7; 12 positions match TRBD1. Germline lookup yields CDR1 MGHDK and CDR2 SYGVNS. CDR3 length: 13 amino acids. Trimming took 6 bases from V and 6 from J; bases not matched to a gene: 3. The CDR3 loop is CASSGTGGLEQYF. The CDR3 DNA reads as TGTGCCAGCAGCGGGACAGGGGGCCTCGAGCAGTACTTC.